The 22 T cell receptor beta chains below were found in one sample sequenced in a study of CD8 T cells in ankylosing spondylitis. Whole-study results and caveats: A TCR beta motif made of about 8 highly homologous variants seemed typical of ankylosing spondylitis blood.

Each CDR3 protein is one row after TCRdb ran MiXCR on the 5' RACE reads. Counted here are around 770,000 distinct CDR3 sequences, about 12% occurring once; the ten biggest clones make up roughly 0.51%. For these receptors, no antigen is known. Sequencing was performed on blood, either unsorted or a sorted T cell fraction (not recorded which). The receptors stem from a male donor with ankylosing spondylitis.

This clonotype was recorded many times. The chain recombines TRBV7-2 with TRBJ1-2; TRBD1 matches at 10 bases. The CDR3 spans 15 residues. Germline assignment: CDR1 SGHTA and CDR2 FQGNSA. The V segment lost 5 bases and the J segment 4 bases; nucleotides outside the gene matches: 7. The CDR3: CASSLRQGAFYGYTF. The CDR3 DNA sequence: TGTGCCAGCAGCCTCAGACAGGGGGCGTTCTATGGCTACACCTTC.

This clonotype has ten or more counts. The chain links TRBV7-2 to TRBJ1-3; D unresolved. This CDR3 has 14 amino acids. Per the germline V gene, CDR1 is SGHTA and CDR2 is FQGNSA. V was pared by 1 base and J by 7 bases, with 11 bases between. The CDR3, as DNA: TGTGCCAGCAGCTTAGGGGCTTTCGGCAACACCATATATTTT. Encoded protein: CASSLGAFGNTIYF.

The chain is built from TRBV20-1 and TRBJ2-5; no clear D. CDR1 is DFQATT and CDR2 is SNEGSKA in the germline V gene (reference sequence). Trimming left V 4 bases short and J 1 base short, with 10 bases between. The CDR3 extends over 13 amino acids. The CDR3 loop reads CSAKLLPQETQYF. CDR3 DNA sequence: TGCAGTGCTAAACTGCTCCCCCAAGAGACCCAGTACTTC.

The chain has TRBV12-3 or TRBV12-4 and TRBJ2-3, with D possibly being TRBD1 (5 bases). V shed 3 bases and J shed 5 bases, with 9 bases lying between them. CDR3 length: 13 amino acids. The CDR3 region has the DNA TGTGCCAGCAGTTTTGCAGGGAAAGATACGCAGTATTTT. Translated, it gives CASSFAGKDTQYF.

This clonotype was seen a handful of times. The J gene is TRBJ1-1, the V gene TRBV7-3, with 7 positions matching TRBD1. This CDR3 has 14 amino acids. From germline, CDR1 is SGHTA and CDR2 FQGTGA. V shed 5 bases and J 4 bases; nucleotides not matched to a gene: 7. CDR3 in amino acids: CASSLRQGATEAFF. As DNA, the CDR3 is TGTGCCAGCAGCCTACGACAGGGTGCCACTGAAGCTTTCTTT.

The chain employs TRBV6-2 or TRBV6-3 and TRBJ2-1, with D possibly being TRBD2 (6 bases). Germline V gene sequence: CDR1 MNHEY, CDR2 SVGEGT. The CDR3 is 18 amino acids. V gave up 4 bases and J gave up 3 bases, with 22 bases separating them. CDR3 nucleotide sequence: TGTGCCAGCAGTTCTAGAGCTAGAGGCGGGACCATCTACAATGAGCAGTTCTTC. This gives the protein CASSSRARGGTIYNEQFF.

The chain joins TRBV4-3 to TRBJ1-6, with no clear D. CDR1 is LGHNA, CDR2 YSLEER, per germline. V lost 1 base, J lost 6 bases, and 7 bases lay in between. The CDR3 is 14 residues long. In DNA, the CDR3 is TGCGCCAGCAGCCAAGGCAGCTTTAATTCACCCCTCCACTTT. Translated, it gives CASSQGSFNSPLHF.

This clonotype was counted a few times. CDR3 bases: TGTGCCAGCAGCTTAGATTTGAGCACAGATACGCAGTATTTT. It specifies CASSLDLSTDTQYF. The chain links TRBV7-2 to TRBJ2-3; the D is unclear. Germline V gene sequence: CDR1 SGHTA, CDR2 FQGNSA. Trimming took off 1 base at V and 0 bases at J, with 5 bases between the two ends. This CDR3 region has 14 residues.

This rearrangement joins TRBV10-2 to TRBJ2-4; 8 nucleotides match TRBD1. Per the germline V gene, CDR1 is WSHSY and CDR2 is SAAADI. Trimming at V came to 6 bases and at J to 8 bases, leaving 3 bases not matched to a gene. The CDR3 runs 12 residues. CDR3 in amino acids: CASRDRVDIQYF. The CDR3 DNA reads TGCGCCAGCAGGGACAGGGTGGACATTCAGTACTTC.

This clonotype turned up a few times. The CDR3 reads CSVRGRWVGYTF. The CDR3 DNA sequence: TGCAGCGTCCGAGGACGGTGGGTTGGCTACACCTTC. V and J are TRBV29-1 and TRBJ1-2; D gene ambiguous. The CDR3 covers 12 residues. The V end was cut by 6 bases, the J end by 7 bases, with 15 bases between. Germline values: CDR1 SQVTM, CDR2 ANQGSEA.

The gene calls are TRBV20-1 and TRBJ2-7, with D perhaps matching TRBD1 (6 bases). Germline V gives CDR1 DFQATT, CDR2 SNEGSKA (reference sequence). This CDR3 contains 17 residues. Trimming left V 5 bases short and J 3 bases short, with 26 bases between. The CDR3 reads CSAQFRDTARSFYEQYF. In nucleotides, the CDR3 is TGCAGTGCTCAATTCCGGGACACAGCGAGGTCTTTCTACGAGCAGTACTTC.

The sample holds a few counts of this clonotype. J is TRBJ2-2 and V is TRBV20-1; 8 bases line up with TRBD1. Germline CDR1 is DFQATT and CDR2 is SNEGSKA (reference sequence). The CDR3 is 17 amino acids. V was pared by 0 bases and J by 6 bases, with 12 bases of the junction left unmatched. The CDR3 protein is CSARDWGTGADPGELFF. DNA of the CDR3: TGCAGTGCTAGAGATTGGGGGACAGGCGCGGACCCCGGGGAGCTGTTTTTT.

This clonotype was seen a few times. The V call is TRBV27, the J call TRBJ2-7; TRBD2 matches 10 bases. The CDR3 is made up of 16 amino acids. The germline V gene has CDR1 MNHEY and CDR2 SMNVEV (reference sequence). J was trimmed by 4 bases and V by 3 bases; bases with no gene match: 9. CDR3 nucleotide sequence: TGTGCCAGCAGTTTGGCCGGGGCTAGCGGGGGTTACGAGCAGTACTTC. It translates to CASSLAGASGGYEQYF.

The rearrangement joins TRBV7-2 to TRBJ2-5; 11 positions agree with TRBD2. Germline values: CDR1 SGHTA, CDR2 FQGNSA. The CDR3 totals 16 residues. V shed 1 base and J 5 bases; nucleotides not matched to a gene: 6. CDR3 region: CASSLVASGGWETQYF. The CDR3 bases are TGTGCCAGCAGCTTAGTGGCTAGCGGGGGGTGGGAGACCCAGTACTTC.

CDR3 loop: CASAIFWDRSISGANVLTF. The CDR3 DNA reads TGTGCCAGCGCCATCTTCTGGGACAGGAGTATCTCTGGGGCCAACGTCCTGACTTTC. This chain joins TRBV11-1 and TRBJ2-6; 8 bases align to TRBD1. CDR1 and CDR2 from the germline V gene are SGHAT and FQDESV (reference sequence). Trimming at V came to 8 bases and at J to 0 bases, leaving 15 bases not matched to a gene. The CDR3 is 19 amino acids.

The table lists this clonotype with a few counts. The chain uses TRBV20-1 and TRBJ2-1, with 11 nucleotides matching TRBD2. V lost 3 bases to trimming and J lost 4 bases; unmatched junction nucleotides: 8. The germline CDR1 and CDR2 sequences are DFQATT and SNEGSKA (reference sequence). There are 16 residues in the CDR3. For the CDR3, the DNA is TGCAGTGCTAGGGTTAGCGGGGGGGCCGGTTACAATGAGCAGTTCTTC. It yields the protein CSARVSGGAGYNEQFF.

In its sample, this clonotype was seen a few times. The genes are TRBV4-1 and TRBJ2-7; D is perhaps TRBD2 (6 bases). Germline V CDR1 and CDR2: MGHRA, YSYEKL. The CDR3 runs 18 residues. V lost 2 bases to trimming and J lost 5 bases, with 25 bases between them. The CDR3 DNA sequence: TGCGCCAGCAGCCAAAGGGTGAACGCGGCCGAGGGGAGGAACGAGCAGTACTTC. It is translated as CASSQRVNAAEGRNEQYF.

The chain recombines TRBV12-3 or TRBV12-4 with TRBJ2-7; a possible D gene is TRBD2 (6 bases). Between the trimmed V and J ends, which lost 3 bases and 4 bases, there was a span of 19 bases. The CDR3 contains 16 residues. CDR3 sequence: CASSLWGDPLGYEQYF. The CDR3 DNA reads as TGTGCCAGCAGTTTGTGGGGGGATCCCCTCGGGTACGAGCAGTACTTC.

This clonotype was detected many times. The gene calls are TRBV12-3 or TRBV12-4 and TRBJ2-1; maybe TRBD2 (5 bases). Trimming took 10 bases from V and 4 from J, leaving 11 bases between them. The CDR3 has 12 residues. CDR3 coding DNA: TGTGCCACTGAGAGGGTTTACAATGAGCAGTTCTTC. Its protein is CATERVYNEQFF.

This rearrangement joins TRBV28 to TRBJ1-6, with 8 bases lining up with TRBD1. In germline, CDR1 is MDHEN, CDR2 SYDVKM. The CDR3 sequence is 15 residues long. V shed 4 bases, J shed 10 bases, and the junction held 9 bases outside the gene matches. This chain's CDR3 is CASSSQGQGYSPLHF. CDR3 sequence (DNA): TGTGCCAGCAGTTCACAAGGACAGGGTTACTCACCCCTCCACTTT.

This clonotype has at least ten counts. CDR3: CASMGTGRTEAFF. CDR3 bases: TGTGCCAGCATGGGGACAGGGAGGACTGAAGCTTTCTTT. This chain links TRBV6-1 with TRBJ1-1, with 9 bases identical to TRBD1. CDR1 MNHNS and CDR2 SASEGT come from the germline V gene. Trimming took 7 bases from V and 5 from J; bases not matched to a gene: 5. This CDR3 region has 13 residues.

This chain uses TRBV6-5 with TRBJ1-2; no clear D. Germline V gene data show CDR1 as MNHEY and CDR2 as SVGAGI. V was shortened by 0 bases and J by 7 bases, with 12 bases between the two germline ends. This CDR3 region has 14 residues. The CDR3 coding sequence is TGTGCCAGCAGTTACTCGACCATGCTGGCTGGCTACACCTTC. This sequence encodes CASSYSTMLAGYTF.